This T cell receptor beta chain stems from a study of blood T cells in healthy people across ages. Researchers isolated at least 7 million PBMCs per sample. Trimming removed 2 bases from V and 6 bases from J, with 19 bases in between. The germline V gene encodes CDR1 SEHNR and CDR2 FQNEAQ (reference sequence). The CDR3 has 16 amino acids. Sample-barcoded 5' priming and a J-beta primer mix drove a second PCR of roughly 6 to 12 cycles. Every molecule of cDNA carried a tag from a template-switch adaptor with 12 random nucleotides. A single record per CDR3 protein comes from TCRdb applying MiXCR to the 5' RACE reads. Of approximately 1.5 million distinct CDR3 sequences listed, about 42% were seen once; the top ten hold around 4%.

This sequence originates from a woman aged 18-29 years in good health. This sequence joins TRBV7-9 and TRBJ1-2; D might be TRBD1 (6 bases). The sequenced material came from blood. The CDR3 nucleotides are TGTGCCAGCAGCTTATTATCAGGGGCCACAGGCGATGGCTACACCTTC. Translated, it gives CASSLLSGATGDGYTF.